The 18 T cell receptor beta chains below come from one sample, sequenced in a study of shared T cell receptors in the human thymus (TCRdb year 2021). Library preparation employed the immunoSEQ multiplex PCR assay. In its TCRdb copy, this immuneACCESS table keeps in-frame sequences only and misses some clones. Where compared with another copy, unresolved V genes explain less than half of these, and the others have no known cause. A total of about 610,000 clones appear in this sample, approximately 87% of them only once. 0.0095% to 0.011% of the sample rests with the top ten. These records were also assigned to another study, of human thymus T cells.

Sequences were obtained from thymocytes. Receptors were obtained from a boy younger than two with a congenital heart defect. Donor details come from another sample of the same person, matched by shared clones.

V is TRBV19 and J is TRBJ2-6; the match to TRBD1 covers 7 bases. The CDR3 consists of 18 residues. Trimming took 3 bases from V and 0 from J; bases not matched to a gene: 8. Germline CDR1 and CDR2: LNHDA and SQIVND (reference sequence). CDR3 bases: TGTGCCAGTAGTATGTATAGGGGGCTGGTCTCTGGGGCCAACGTCCTGACTTTC. It specifies CASSMYRGLVSGANVLTF.

This rearrangement joins TRBV14 to TRBJ2-7; 10 positions agree with TRBD2. J was trimmed by 0 bases and V by 4 bases; bases with no gene match: 9. CDR1 is SGHDN and CDR2 is FVKESK in the germline V gene. The CDR3 has 17 residues. CDR3 residues: CASSPKRGGEGSYEQYF. In DNA form, the CDR3 reads TGTGCCAGCAGCCCCAAGCGGGGGGGAGAAGGCTCCTACGAGCAGTACTTC.

The genes are TRBV6-5 and TRBJ1-4; D is ambiguous. The CDR3 has 14 residues. Between the trimmed V and J ends, which lost 5 bases and 3 bases, there was a span of 10 bases. Germline assignment: CDR1 MNHEY and CDR2 SVGAGI. CDR3 DNA: TGTGCCAGCAGTCCCCGTAGAGCTAATGAAAAACTGTTTTTT. Translating it yields CASSPRRANEKLFF.

This clone was found once. The genes are TRBV28 and TRBJ2-7, with D unresolved. The V gene's germline CDR1 is MDHEN and CDR2 SYDVKM. The V end lost 6 bases, the J end lost 0 bases, and 18 bases lay between the germline ends. This CDR3 spans 16 amino acids. The CDR3: CASSLKWAESSYEQYF. The CDR3 region has the DNA TGTGCCAGCAGCCTCAAGTGGGCAGAGAGCTCCTACGAGCAGTACTTC.

A remark on this clone: Other nucleotide sequences from this sample produce the same CDR3. The chain employs TRBV9 and TRBJ2-5, with TRBD1 as a possible D gene (5 bases). The CDR3 runs to 13 residues. The V end lost 0 bases, the J end lost 5 bases, and 8 bases lay between the germline ends. Germline V gene data show CDR1 as SGDLS and CDR2 as YYNGEE. CDR3: CASSVGGGETQYF. The CDR3 DNA reads as TGTGCCAGCAGCGTAGGGGGCGGTGAGACCCAGTACTTC.

The rearrangement links TRBV9 to TRBJ2-7; 9 positions agree with TRBD2. CDR1 and CDR2 from the germline V gene are SGDLS and YYNGEE. Trimming removed 4 bases from V and 5 bases from J; junction bases left unmatched: 13. The CDR3 is 16 amino acids. CDR3 amino acids: CASSKTNSGRAHEQYF. In DNA form, the CDR3 reads TGTGCCAGCAGCAAGACTAATAGCGGGAGAGCCCACGAGCAGTACTTC.

A single count supports this clone. V usage is TRBV5-4 and J usage is TRBJ2-7, with 8 bases matching TRBD2. The CDR3 runs to 14 residues. V shed 4 bases, J shed 2 bases, and the junction held 5 bases outside the gene matches. CDR1 is SGHNT and CDR2 is YYREEE in the germline V gene (reference sequence). The CDR3: CASSLGTRPYEQYF. The CDR3 nucleotides read TGTGCCAGCAGCCTCGGGACTAGGCCCTACGAGCAGTACTTC.

The chain couples TRBV6-5 to TRBJ2-5; tentatively, D is TRBD2 (6 bases). The CDR3 runs 16 residues. Germline values: CDR1 MNHEY, CDR2 SVGAGI. Trimming cost V 2 bases and J 4 bases, with 17 bases left between them. CDR3 sequence (DNA): TGTGCCAGCAGTTACAAGGGTCAGGGAGGAGGAGAGACCCAGTACTTC. Amino acid sequence: CASSYKGQGGGETQYF.

CDR3 in amino acids: CASSGRGVDTQYF. As DNA, the CDR3 is TGTGCCAGCAGCGGCCGGGGGGTAGATACGCAGTATTTT. The chain employs TRBV14 and TRBJ2-3, with 7 bases aligning to TRBD2. CDR3 length: 13 amino acids. CDR1 SGHDN and CDR2 FVKESK come from the germline V gene. V shed 5 bases and J 5 bases; nucleotides not matched to a gene: 4.

This clone turned up a few times. The chain recombines TRBV4-3 with TRBJ1-4, with D unresolved. The germline V and J ends were trimmed by 2 bases and 0 bases, with 10 bases remaining between them. The CDR3 is made up of 16 amino acids. Germline CDR1 reads LGHNA; CDR2 reads YSLEER. CDR3 protein: CASSQLTFATNEKLFF. CDR3 bases: TGCGCCAGCAGCCAATTGACTTTTGCAACTAATGAAAAACTGTTTTTT.

The chain links TRBV29-1 to TRBJ1-2; perhaps TRBD1 as D (6 bases). The CDR3 runs 14 residues. Deletions cut 4 bases from V and 7 bases from J, with 19 bases between. CDR1 is SQVTM and CDR2 is ANQGSEA in the germline V gene. The CDR3 spells CSVARRAGAGGYTF. The DNA for the CDR3 is TGCAGCGTTGCCCGGAGAGCAGGGGCGGGTGGCTACACCTTC.

V is TRBV18 and J is TRBJ2-2; possibly TRBD1 for D (5 bases). Germline CDR1 is KGHSH and CDR2 is LQKENI. The ends were cut back, 2 bases at V and 7 bases at J, with 8 bases in the middle. This CDR3 spans 13 amino acids. DNA of the CDR3: TGTGCCAGCTCACCAAGACAGTGCGGGGAGCTGTTTTTT. This encodes CASSPRQCGELFF.

This clone turned up a few times. The rearrangement joins TRBV7-9 to TRBJ2-1, with 7 bases identical to TRBD2. CDR1 and CDR2 (germline): SEHNR, FQNEAQ (reference sequence). Trimming took 4 bases from V and 7 from J; bases not matched to a gene: 4. The CDR3 spans 13 residues. Here the CDR3 reads CASSSTSRNEQFF. For the CDR3, the DNA is TGTGCCAGCAGCTCGACTAGCAGGAATGAGCAGTTCTTC.

V and J are TRBV25-1 and TRBJ2-5, with D perhaps TRBD2 (6 bases). Germline V lookup: CDR1 MGHDK, CDR2 SYGVNS. Trimming cost V 7 bases and J 4 bases, with 19 bases left between them. The CDR3 is 15 residues long. CDR3 sequence reads: CASTRVGGLGETQYF. In DNA, the CDR3 is TGTGCCAGCACCCGTGTTGGGGGGTTGGGAGAGACCCAGTACTTC.

The chain carries TRBV10-3 and TRBJ1-1, with 7 bases lining up with TRBD1. Germline CDR1 is ENHRY and CDR2 is SYGVKD. With V trimmed by 2 bases and J by 7 bases, 1 base remained unmatched. The length of the CDR3 is 12 residues. CDR3 sequence reads: CAISEDRDEAFF. The CDR3 region has the DNA TGTGCCATCAGTGAGGACAGGGATGAAGCTTTCTTT.

The chain links TRBV7-8 to TRBJ1-4; D gene ambiguous. CDR3 size: 14 residues. V lost 4 bases and J 8 bases, leaving 14 bases between the germline ends. Germline lookup yields CDR1 SGHVS and CDR2 FQNEAQ. CDR3 protein: CASSSDWVREKLFF. DNA for the CDR3: TGTGCCAGCAGCTCGGACTGGGTGCGGGAAAAACTGTTTTTT.

The CDR3 DNA reads TGTGCCAGCAGCTACGAGGGGGCAGGAACCGGGGAGCTGTTTTTT. It encodes CASSYEGAGTGELFF. The genes are TRBV5-6 and TRBJ2-2; 7 bases align to TRBD1. CDR1 is SGHDT and CDR2 is YYEEEE in the germline V gene. After removal of 3 bases from V and 5 bases from J, the junction contained 7 bases not matched to a gene. The CDR3 is 15 residues long.

The V call is TRBV28, the J call TRBJ2-1; D call uncertain. Between the trimmed V and J ends, which lost 2 bases and 9 bases, there was a span of 26 bases. The CDR3 loop spans 18 amino acids. In germline, CDR1 is MDHEN, CDR2 SYDVKM. The CDR3 protein is CASSLPVGSSPFSGEQFF. In DNA, the CDR3 is TGTGCCAGCAGTTTACCCGTCGGAAGCTCCCCTTTCTCGGGTGAGCAGTTCTTC. Full variable domain (outside the CDR3, taken from reference TRBV28 and TRBJ2-1): DVKVTQSSRYLVKRTGEKVFLECVQDMDHENMFWYRQDPGLGLRLIYFSYDVKMKEKGDIPEGYSVSREKKERFSLILESASTNQTSMYLCASSLPVGSSPFSGEQFFGPGTRLTVL.